This passage covers 10 T cell receptor beta chains from one sample sequenced in a study of blood T cell repertoires in COVID-19 (TCRdb year 2020). The protocol used for the library was the immunoSEQ multiplex PCR assay. Sourced from immuneACCESS, this table was stored by TCRdb with only in-frame sequences that have V and J called. A share of the clones is absent; for the studies checked, an unresolved V gene accounts for under half, and the remainder has no known explanation. This sample holds 350,000 to 550,000 clones; 70% to 90% were observed only once. The leading ten clones occupy under 2.5% of the sample. Source material: PBMCs or T cells enriched from blood (not recorded which). These receptors were collected from a woman between 18 and 29 years old with acute COVID-19.

The chain employs TRBV21-1 and TRBJ2-3; the table's D call, TRBD2, has no DNA check behind it. TRBV21-1 is assigned pseudogene status. The CDR3 consists of 16 residues. The CDR3 loop is CASSKVRRESTDTQYF. The CDR3 region has the DNA TGTGCCAGCAGCAAAGTTCGGCGGGAGAGCACAGATACGCAGTATTTT.

The chain recombines TRBV2 with TRBJ2-1, with TRBD2 matching over 10 bases. The germline V gene has CDR1 SNHLY and CDR2 FYNNEI. The length of the CDR3 is 15 residues. V was pared by 0 bases and J by 7 bases, with 3 bases of the junction left unmatched. In DNA, the CDR3 is TGTGCCAGCAGTGAAGCTGGACTAGCGGAAAATGAGCAGTTCTTC. Its translation is CASSEAGLAENEQFF.

The chain employs TRBV13 and TRBJ1-5; the D is unclear. This CDR3 has 17 residues. V was clipped by 0 bases and J by 0 bases, with 12 bases between them. The V gene's germline CDR1 is PRHDT and CDR2 FYEKMQ (reference sequence). As DNA, the CDR3 is TGTGCCAGCAGCTTAGGCCAAGCGAGGTATAGCAATCAGCCCCAGCATTTT. Translated: CASSLGQARYSNQPQHF.

V usage is TRBV7-3 and J usage is TRBJ1-2; perhaps TRBD1 as D (5 bases). Deletions cut 2 bases from V and 8 bases from J, with 15 bases between. The CDR3 length is 14 residues. Per the germline V gene, CDR1 is SGHTA and CDR2 is FQGTGA. CDR3 DNA: TGTGCCAGCAGCTTAGGGAGGGGAGGAGAGGGCTACACCTTC. Translated, it gives CASSLGRGGEGYTF. The whole variable domain, filled in from reference TRBV7-3 and TRBJ1-2, reads GAGVSQTPSNKVTEKGKYVELRCDPISGHTALYWYRQSLGQGPEFLIYFQGTGAADDSGLPNDRFFAVRPEGSVSTLKIQRTERGDSAVYLCASSLGRGGEGYTFGSGTRLTVV.

This clone was found a few times. The chain carries TRBV29-1 and TRBJ2-7; a weak D match, TRBD2 (5 bases). In germline, CDR1 is SQVTM, CDR2 ANQGSEA. The CDR3 consists of 11 residues. Trimming left V 6 bases short and J 3 bases short, with 9 bases between. The CDR3 region has the DNA TGCAGCGTGGTAGACTACTACGAGCAGTACTTC. It codes for CSVVDYYEQYF.

The chain uses TRBV3-1 (or the pseudogene TRBV3-2) and TRBJ1-2, with 8 bases matching TRBD1. The CDR3 loop spans 15 amino acids. V lost 5 bases and J lost 7; bases outside the gene matches: 12. Germline V gene sequence: CDR1 LGHDT, CDR2 YNNKEL (reference sequence). The CDR3 protein is CASSLSGTGGSGYTF. The CDR3 DNA follows: TGTGCCAGCAGCTTATCCGGGACAGGTGGCAGTGGCTACACCTTC.

The CDR3 loop is CASSQDQRGTLSGKNIQYF. CDR3 DNA: TGCGCCAGCAGCCAAGATCAGCGGGGGACTTTGTCAGGCAAAAACATTCAGTACTTC. The chain is built from TRBV4-1 and TRBJ2-4, with 8 bases that match TRBD2. Germline V lookup: CDR1 MGHRA, CDR2 YSYEKL. This CDR3 is built from 19 residues. Trimming at V came to 0 bases and at J to 3 bases, leaving 13 bases not matched to a gene.

The chain couples TRBV5-1 to TRBJ2-1, with 7 bases aligning to TRBD1. The CDR3 has 13 amino acids. Germline CDR1 is SGHRS and CDR2 is YFSETQ. The junction had 3 bases not matched to a gene; V was cut back by 1 base and J by 8 bases. The CDR3 DNA reads TGCGCCAGCAGCTTGACAGGGGCTTATGAGCAGTTCTTC. Residues: CASSLTGAYEQFF.

The rearrangement joins TRBV18 to TRBJ2-5, with 7 bases that match TRBD1. The germline gives CDR1 KGHSH, CDR2 LQKENI. This CDR3 is built from 13 residues. The V and J ends lost 4 bases and 2 bases, in that order; junction bases with no gene match: 1. The CDR3 region has the DNA TGTGCCAGCTCACGGACAGGACAAGAGACCCAGTACTTC. Its protein is CASSRTGQETQYF. Supplemented by reference TRBV18 and TRBJ2-5, the full variable domain reads NAGVMQNPRHLVRRRGQEARLRCSPMKGHSHVYWYRQLPEEGLKFMVYLQKENIIDESGMPKERFSAEFPKEGPSILRIQQVVRGDSAAYFCASSRTGQETQYFGPGTRLLVL.

The chain recombines TRBV4-3 with TRBJ2-7; tentatively, D is TRBD1 (5 bases). V was pared by 1 base and J by 0 bases, with 10 bases between. Germline V gives CDR1 LGHNA, CDR2 YSLEER. There are 15 residues in the CDR3. The CDR3 loop reads CASSQADSNSYEQYF. For the CDR3, the DNA is TGCGCCAGCAGCCAAGCCGACAGCAACTCCTACGAGCAGTACTTC.